This is a list of T cell receptor beta chains from one sample in a study of blood T cell repertoires in COVID-19. Sequenced by immunoSEQ multiplex PCR; TCRdb stores in-frame clones only, minus some. The data contain approximately 480,000 clones, approximately 90% of them seen just once; the ten biggest clones take up roughly 0.7%. Sequenced: PBMCs or T cells enriched from blood (not recorded which). The receptors here all came from a woman aged 18-29 years who had recovered from COVID-19. Both conserved end residues are part of each CDR3. The D gene is left open where the match is weak. Clone size is stated in some rows and not others, as once, few, many or a class when expanded.

v_gene	abundance	j_gene	d_gene	CDR3aa	CDR3nt
TRBV3-1/TRBV3-2	NA	TRBJ2-3	NA	CASSPGYTQYF	TGTGCCAGCAGCCCTGGCTATACGCAGTATTTT
TRBV6-2/TRBV6-3	NA	TRBJ1-5	NA	CASSYSILGGSQHF	TGTGCCAGCAGTTACTCGATCCTCGGGGGTTCCCAGCATTTT
TRBV5-1	NA	TRBJ2-3	NA	CASSRTEGSDTQYF	TGCGCCAGCAGCAGGACCGAGGGATCAGATACGCAGTATTTT
TRBV5-1	NA	TRBJ1-4	NA	CASSLGGRTNEKLFF	TGCGCCAGCAGCTTGGGGGGGCGCACTAATGAAAAACTGTTTTTT
TRBV30	NA	TRBJ2-1	NA	CAWSVLMDNEQFF	TGTGCCTGGAGTGTACTCATGGACAATGAGCAGTTCTTC
TRBV19	once	TRBJ1-1	TRBD1	CASSIAGTGKFKPIHTEAFF	TGTGCCAGTAGTATAGCCGGGACAGGGAAATTTAAGCCTATTCACACTGAAGCTTTCTTT
TRBV5-1	NA	TRBJ1-6	TRBD1	CASSLGQTYDSPLHF	TGCGCCAGCAGCCTGGGACAGACCTATGATTCACCCCTCCACTTT
TRBV28	NA	TRBJ1-1	NA	CASTTTLNTEAFF	TGTGCCAGCACCACAACCTTGAACACTGAAGCTTTCTTT
TRBV5-5	once	TRBJ1-6	NA	CASSLFVSLGESYNSPLHF	TGTGCCAGCAGCTTGTTCGTGTCTCTCGGGGAATCCTATAATTCACCCCTCCACTTT
TRBV6-1	few	TRBJ2-7	NA	CASSEVRQYF	TGTGCCAGCAGTGAAGTCAGGCAGTACTTC
TRBV3-1/TRBV3-2	NA	TRBJ2-1	NA	CASSPDINNEQFF	TGTGCCAGCAGCCCCGACATAAACAATGAGCAGTTCTTC
TRBV25-1	NA	TRBJ2-2	NA	CASSQSGGGSGELFF	TGTGCCAGCAGCCAATCGGGAGGGGGCTCCGGGGAGCTGTTTTTT
TRBV2	NA	TRBJ1-2	NA	CASISGYGYGYTF	TGTGCCAGCATATCAGGGTACGGCTATGGCTACACCTTC
TRBV6-5	NA	TRBJ2-2	NA	CASSYSRENTGELFF	TGTGCCAGCAGTTACTCGAGGGAGAACACCGGGGAGCTGTTTTTT
TRBV4-1	NA	TRBJ1-1	NA	CASSLVRGGTEAFF	TGCGCCAGCAGCTTGGTGAGGGGAGGGACTGAAGCTTTCTTT
TRBV24-1	NA	TRBJ2-1	NA	CATSPGGFSYNEQFF	TGTGCCACCAGTCCTGGGGGCTTCTCCTACAATGAGCAGTTCTTC
TRBV20-1	NA	TRBJ1-2	NA	CTPNYGYTF	TGCACCCCAAACTATGGCTACACCTTC
TRBV18	NA	TRBJ2-3	NA	CASSPIRITGGTDTQYF	TGTGCCAGCTCACCAATTAGAATCACGGGGGGCACAGATACGCAGTATTTT
TRBV6-5	NA	TRBJ2-1	NA	CASSYSRGNEQFF	TGTGCCAGCAGTTACTCCCGGGGGAATGAGCAGTTCTTC
TRBV2	NA	TRBJ2-2	TRBD2	CASRGLAGGTGELFF	TGTGCCAGCAGGGGCCTAGCGGGGGGCACCGGGGAGCTGTTTTTT
TRBV14	NA	TRBJ2-5	TRBD1	CASSHRTGSFRGETQYF	TGTGCCAGCAGCCACCGGACAGGGAGCTTTAGGGGAGAGACCCAGTACTTC
TRBV29-1	NA	TRBJ2-7	TRBD1	CSVEWTGDTGEQYF	TGCAGCGTTGAGTGGACAGGGGATACGGGAGAGCAGTACTTC
TRBV5-4	NA	TRBJ1-3	NA	CASSSDISGNTIYF	TGTGCCAGCAGCTCGGACATATCAGGAAACACCATATATTTT
TRBV28	once	TRBJ2-7	TRBD1	CASSSYRGHREQYF	TGTGCCAGCAGTTCCTACAGGGGGCATCGGGAGCAGTACTTC
TRBV5-1	NA	TRBJ2-3	NA	CASSLSVAGLGTDTQYF	TGCGCCAGCAGTCTTTCTGTTGCGGGGTTAGGGACAGATACGCAGTATTTT
TRBV5-1	NA	TRBJ2-1	TRBD1	CASSIGTDLYNEQFF	TGCGCCAGCAGCATAGGGACAGACCTCTACAATGAGCAGTTCTTC
TRBV9	NA	TRBJ1-6	NA	CASSGAGLNSPLHF	TGTGCCAGCAGCGGGGCAGGCCTTAATTCACCCCTCCACTTT
TRBV6-5	NA	TRBJ1-6	NA	CASSSPPGYSPLHF	TGTGCCAGCAGTTCCCCGCCAGGATATTCACCCCTCCACTTT
TRBV5-1	NA	TRBJ2-1	TRBD2	CARSARGGPTNEQFF	TGCGCCCGCAGCGCCCGGGGGGGGCCAACGAATGAGCAGTTCTTC
TRBV7-9	NA	TRBJ1-3	NA	CASSLIQYSGNTIYF	TGTGCCAGCAGCTTAATACAGTACTCTGGAAACACCATATATTTT
TRBV5-6	NA	TRBJ2-2	TRBD1	CASSFRDRVTGELFF	TGTGCCAGCAGCTTCCGGGACAGGGTCACCGGGGAGCTGTTTTTT
TRBV30	once	TRBJ1-5	TRBD1	CAWADRGRNQPQHF	TGTGCCTGGGCGGACAGGGGGCGGAATCAGCCCCAGCATTTT
TRBV6-1	NA	TRBJ2-7	TRBD1	CASSEGTGVYEQYF	TGTGCCAGCAGTGAAGGGACAGGGGTCTACGAGCAGTACTTC
TRBV5-5	NA	TRBJ1-1	NA	CASSFGLNTEAFF	TGTGCCAGCAGCTTTGGGCTGAACACTGAAGCTTTCTTT
TRBV12-1	NA	TRBJ2-5	NA	CASSLAGGKKETQYF	TGTGCCAGCAGCCTAGCGGGGGGAAAGAAAGAGACCCAGTACTTC